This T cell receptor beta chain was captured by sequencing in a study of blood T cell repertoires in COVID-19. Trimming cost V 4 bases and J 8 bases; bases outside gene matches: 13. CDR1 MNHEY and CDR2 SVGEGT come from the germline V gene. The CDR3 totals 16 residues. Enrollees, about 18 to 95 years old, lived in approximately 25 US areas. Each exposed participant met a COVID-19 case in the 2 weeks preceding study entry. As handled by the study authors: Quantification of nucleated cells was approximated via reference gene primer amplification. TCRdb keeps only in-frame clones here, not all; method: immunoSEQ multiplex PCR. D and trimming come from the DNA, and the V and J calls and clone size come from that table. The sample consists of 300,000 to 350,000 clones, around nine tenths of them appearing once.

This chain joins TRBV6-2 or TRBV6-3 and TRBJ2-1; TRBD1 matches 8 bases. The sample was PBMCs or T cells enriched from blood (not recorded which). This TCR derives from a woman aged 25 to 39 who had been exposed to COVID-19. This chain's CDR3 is CASSFSTGAVEDEQFF. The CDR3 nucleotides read TGTGCCAGCAGTTTCTCGACAGGGGCGGTTGAGGATGAGCAGTTCTTC.